This record covers a single T cell receptor beta chain. The antigen remains unidentified. Trimming removed 5 bases from V and 4 bases from J, with 11 bases in between. This CDR3 region has 13 residues. TCRdb used MiXCR to reprocess the 5' RACE reads, holding one entry per CDR3 protein. Of about 550,000 distinct CDR3 sequences listed, around 22% are singletons. This record belongs to a study of identical twins. Whole-study findings and limits: Invariant T cells like MAIT and iNKT could partly confound the zero-insertion analyses.

The sample was also linked to a second study, of yellow fever vaccine responses in identical twins.

The clonotype comes from a woman aged 18 to 35 in good health. Sequencing used CD4+ T cells sorted from blood. This chain connects TRBV12-3 or TRBV12-4 to TRBJ2-5, with D tentatively TRBD2 (6 bases). In DNA, the CDR3 is TGTGCCAGCAGTATGACTAGGTTAGAGACCCAGTACTTC. This codes for CASSMTRLETQYF.